This T cell receptor beta chain originates from a study of OX40 agonist ivuxolimab in advanced cancers. Study-wide results and limits: The antigen specificity of the peripheral T cells (those that were expanded) was not determined.

The table came from immunoSEQ multiplex PCR; TCRdb's copy has only in-frame clones and leaves some out. The table shows under 40,000 clones, with roughly 76% occurring only once. V shed 7 bases and J shed 4 bases, with 8 bases lying between them. This CDR3 contains 13 residues. Germline assignment: CDR1 SGHDN and CDR2 FVKESK. In the case of this clone: What it recognizes is unknown.

Sequenced material: CD4+ or CD8+ T cells sorted from blood, taken in a trial of the OX40 agonist ivuxolimab. The rearrangement links TRBV14 to TRBJ2-6; D is unclear. The source of this sequence is an adult with an advanced solid tumor such as melanoma, head and neck, liver or kidney cancer. The CDR3 bases are TGTGCCAGCAATATACCGGGGGCCAACGTCCTGACTTTC. This encodes CASNIPGANVLTF.